This T cell receptor beta chain came from a study of blood T cell repertoires in COVID-19. About the research overall: The origin of the acute and convalescent COVID-19 samples was the United States, Italy and Spain. From T cells, B-cell-depleted T cells, or PBMCs came the material, which was cDNA or gDNA.

The germline V gene has CDR1 MNHEY and CDR2 SMNVEV (reference sequence). With 6 bases clipped from V and 8 bases from J, the junction kept 7 bases outside the gene matches. The CDR3 runs 14 residues. This clone is classed as medium-sized. Per the original data handling: Amplifying reference gene primers gave estimates of nucleated cell counts. This table comes from immunoSEQ multiplex PCR, and its TCRdb copy is limited to in-frame clones, with some not included. That table gives V, J and clone size, and the DNA gave D and trimming. This table has about 200,000 clones, roughly 76% appearing once. The rearrangement links TRBV27 to TRBJ2-1; 10 nucleotides line up with TRBD2. This sequence originates from a human donor in a cohort sampled during active COVID-19. What was sequenced was peripheral blood. The CDR3 DNA reads as TGTGCCAGCAGCCAGCGGGAGGGCCGGGATGAGCAGTTCTTC. Its protein is CASSQREGRDEQFF.